The clone carrying this T cell receptor beta chain was counted a single time. Trimming took off 2 bases at V and 4 bases at J, with 8 bases between the two ends. The CDR3 runs 13 residues. CDR1 and CDR2 from the germline V gene are SGHRS and YFSETQ. Unique molecular identifiers tagged the TCRbeta library. TCRdb re-called the PCR reads with MiXCR, one entry per CDR3 protein. The sample includes 200,000 to 250,000 distinct CDR3 sequences, around 25% of them seen just once. This sample stems from a study of T-cell reconstitution after alpha-beta-depleted transplantation in children. The material sequenced was PBMCs, taken before TCRalphabeta/CD19-depleted stem cell transplant. This receptor was obtained from a girl aged 2 to 10 with Fanconi anemia, due to receive a stem cell transplant. The V and J genes are TRBV5-1 and TRBJ2-3; D possibly corresponds to TRBD1 (5 bases). The CDR3 reads CASSFIGADTQYF. CDR3 in DNA: TGCGCCAGCAGCTTCATAGGGGCAGATACGCAGTATTTT.